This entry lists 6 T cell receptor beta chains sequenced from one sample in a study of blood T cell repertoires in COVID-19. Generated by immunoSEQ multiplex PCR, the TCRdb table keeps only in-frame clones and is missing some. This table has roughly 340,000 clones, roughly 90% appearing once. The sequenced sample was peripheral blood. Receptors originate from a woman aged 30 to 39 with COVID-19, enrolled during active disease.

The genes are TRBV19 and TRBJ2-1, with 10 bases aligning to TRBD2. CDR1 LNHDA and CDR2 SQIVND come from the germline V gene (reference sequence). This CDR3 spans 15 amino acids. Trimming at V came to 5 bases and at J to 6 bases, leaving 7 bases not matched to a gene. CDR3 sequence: CASSAASGRANEQFF. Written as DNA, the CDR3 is TGTGCCAGTAGTGCGGCGAGCGGGAGGGCCAATGAGCAGTTCTTC.

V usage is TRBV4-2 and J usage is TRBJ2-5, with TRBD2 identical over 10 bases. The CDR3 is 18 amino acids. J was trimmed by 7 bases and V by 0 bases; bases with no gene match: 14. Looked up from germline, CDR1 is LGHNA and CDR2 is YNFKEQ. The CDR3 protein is CASSQDLAGASIPRTQYF. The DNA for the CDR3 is TGTGCCAGCAGCCAAGATCTAGCGGGGGCTTCAATCCCCAGGACCCAGTACTTC.

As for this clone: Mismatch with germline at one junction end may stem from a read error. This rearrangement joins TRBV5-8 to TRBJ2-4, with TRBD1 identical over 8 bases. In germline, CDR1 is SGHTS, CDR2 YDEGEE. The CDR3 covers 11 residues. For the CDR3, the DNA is TGTGCCAGCAGGGCGGACAGGGTGATGGACTTC. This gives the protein CASRADRVMDF. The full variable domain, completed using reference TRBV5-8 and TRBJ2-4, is EAGVTQSPTHLIKTRGQQATLRCSPISGHTSVYWYQQALGLGLQFLLWYDEGEERNRGNFPPRFSGRQFPNYSSELNVNALELEDSALYLCASRADRVMDFGAGTRLSVL.

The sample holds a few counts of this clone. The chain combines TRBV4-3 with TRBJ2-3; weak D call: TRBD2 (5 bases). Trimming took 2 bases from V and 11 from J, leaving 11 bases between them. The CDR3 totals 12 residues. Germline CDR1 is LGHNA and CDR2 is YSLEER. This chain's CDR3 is CASSQRYGEQYF. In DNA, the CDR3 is TGCGCCAGCAGCCAACGTTACGGGGAGCAGTATTTT.

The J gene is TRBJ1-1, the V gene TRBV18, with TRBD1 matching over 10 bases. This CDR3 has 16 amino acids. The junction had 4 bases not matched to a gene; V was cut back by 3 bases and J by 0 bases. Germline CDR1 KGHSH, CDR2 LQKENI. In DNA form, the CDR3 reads TGTGCCAGCTCACCCCGGGACAGGGGCTTGAACACTGAAGCTTTCTTT. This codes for CASSPRDRGLNTEAFF.

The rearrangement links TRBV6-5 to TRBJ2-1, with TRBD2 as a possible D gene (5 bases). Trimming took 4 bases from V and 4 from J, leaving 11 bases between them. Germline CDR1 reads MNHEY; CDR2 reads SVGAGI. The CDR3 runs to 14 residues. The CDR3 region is CASSSYAGYNEQFF. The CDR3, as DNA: TGTGCCAGCAGTTCTTATGCGGGTTACAATGAGCAGTTCTTC.